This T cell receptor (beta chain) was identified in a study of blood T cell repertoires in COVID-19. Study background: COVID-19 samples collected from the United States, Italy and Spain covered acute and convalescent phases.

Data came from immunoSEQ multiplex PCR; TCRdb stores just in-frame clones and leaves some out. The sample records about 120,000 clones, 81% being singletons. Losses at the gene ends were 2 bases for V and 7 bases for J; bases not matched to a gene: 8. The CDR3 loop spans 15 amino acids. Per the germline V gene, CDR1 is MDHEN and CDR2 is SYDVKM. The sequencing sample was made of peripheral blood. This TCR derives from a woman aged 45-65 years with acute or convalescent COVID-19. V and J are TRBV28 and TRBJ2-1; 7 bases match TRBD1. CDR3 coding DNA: TGTGCCAGCAGTTTACAAGGGGGCGCGAAAAATGAGCAGTTCTTC. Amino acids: CASSLQGGAKNEQFF.